This T cell receptor (beta chain) was documented in a study of CD8 T cells in Susac syndrome. Germline CDR1 reads DFQATT; CDR2 reads SNEGSKA (reference sequence). The V and J ends lost 3 bases and 7 bases, in that order; junction bases with no gene match: 14. The CDR3 runs to 15 residues. RNA was extracted with the RNeasy kit, and a quantity of roughly 0.5 to 1 ug was reverse transcribed using random hexamers. Amplification of TCR beta CDR3 across 54 Vbeta and 13 Jbeta was performed with immunoSEQ multiplex PCR. A single record per CDR3 protein comes from TCRdb applying MiXCR to the immunoSEQ multiplex PCR reads. This sample yields around 80,000 distinct CDR3 sequences, of which around 94% are seen a single time; about 0.52% belongs to the top ten.

This clonotype was sampled from a human donor with Susac syndrome. The chain has TRBV20-1 and TRBJ2-7; 8 nucleotides align to TRBD2. Sequenced input: CD8+ T cells from PBMCs. CDR3 sequence (DNA): TGCAGTGCTAGGGCGGCAGGGGAGGGGACTAGGGAGCAGTACTTC. It codes for CSARAAGEGTREQYF.